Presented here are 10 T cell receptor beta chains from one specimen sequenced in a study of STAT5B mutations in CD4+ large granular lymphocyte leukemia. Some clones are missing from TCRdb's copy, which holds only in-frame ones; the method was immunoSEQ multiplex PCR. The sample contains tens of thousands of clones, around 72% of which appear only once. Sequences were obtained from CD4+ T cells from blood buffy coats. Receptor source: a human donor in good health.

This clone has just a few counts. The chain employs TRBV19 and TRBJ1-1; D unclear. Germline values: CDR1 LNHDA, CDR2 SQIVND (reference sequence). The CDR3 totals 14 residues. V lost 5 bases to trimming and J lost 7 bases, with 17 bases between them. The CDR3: CASSEWSNRFEAFF. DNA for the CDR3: TGTGCCAGTAGTGAATGGTCGAACCGATTTGAAGCTTTCTTT.

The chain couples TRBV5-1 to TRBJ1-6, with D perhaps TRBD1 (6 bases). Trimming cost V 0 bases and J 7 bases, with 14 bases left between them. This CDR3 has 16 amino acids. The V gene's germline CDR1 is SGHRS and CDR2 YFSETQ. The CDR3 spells CASSLEAGARNSPLHF. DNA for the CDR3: TGCGCCAGCAGCTTGGAGGCAGGGGCGCGGAATTCACCCCTCCACTTT. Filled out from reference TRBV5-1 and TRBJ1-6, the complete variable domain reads KAGVTQTPRYLIKTRGQQVTLSCSPISGHRSVSWYQQTPGQGLQFLFEYFSETQRNKGNFPGRFSGRQFSNSRSEMNVSTLELGDSALYLCASSLEAGARNSPLHFGNGTRLTVT.

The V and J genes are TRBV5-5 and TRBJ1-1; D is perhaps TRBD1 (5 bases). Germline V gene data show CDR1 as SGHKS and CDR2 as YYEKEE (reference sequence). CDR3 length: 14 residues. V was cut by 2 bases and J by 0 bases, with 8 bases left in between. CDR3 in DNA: TGTGCCAGCAGCTTTCGACAGATGAACACTGAAGCTTTCTTT. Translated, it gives CASSFRQMNTEAFF.

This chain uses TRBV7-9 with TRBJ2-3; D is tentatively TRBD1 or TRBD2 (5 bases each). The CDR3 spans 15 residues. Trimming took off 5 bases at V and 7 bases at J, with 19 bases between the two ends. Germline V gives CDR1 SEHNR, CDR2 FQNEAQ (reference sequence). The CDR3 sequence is CASSPGTAGVYTQYF. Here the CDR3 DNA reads TGTGCCAGCAGCCCCGGGACGGCCGGAGTCTATACGCAGTATTTT.

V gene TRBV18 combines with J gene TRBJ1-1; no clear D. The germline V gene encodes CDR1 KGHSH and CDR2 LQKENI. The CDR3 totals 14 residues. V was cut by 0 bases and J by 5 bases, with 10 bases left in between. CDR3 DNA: TGTGCCAGCTCACCACCGCTGGGGTGGACTGAAGCTTTCTTT. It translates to CASSPPLGWTEAFF.

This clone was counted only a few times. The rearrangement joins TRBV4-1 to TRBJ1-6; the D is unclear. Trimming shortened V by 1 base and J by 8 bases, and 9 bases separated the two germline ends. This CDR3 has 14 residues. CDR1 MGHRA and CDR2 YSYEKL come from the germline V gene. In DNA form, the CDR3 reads TGCGCCAGCAGCCAAGGAACATTAGATTCACCCCTCCACTTT. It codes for CASSQGTLDSPLHF.

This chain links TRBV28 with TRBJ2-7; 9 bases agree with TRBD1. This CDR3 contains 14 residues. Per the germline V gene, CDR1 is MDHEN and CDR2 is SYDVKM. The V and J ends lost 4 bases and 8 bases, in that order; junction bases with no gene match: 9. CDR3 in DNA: TGTGCCAGCAGTTCTTCCGACAGGGGGAATAAGCAGTACTTC. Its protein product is CASSSSDRGNKQYF.

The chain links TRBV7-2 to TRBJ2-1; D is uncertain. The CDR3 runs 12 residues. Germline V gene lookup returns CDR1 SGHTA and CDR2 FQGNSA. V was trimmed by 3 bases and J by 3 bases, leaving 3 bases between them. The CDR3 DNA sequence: TGTGCCAGCAGCTTGATCTACAATGAGCAGTTCTTC. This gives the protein CASSLIYNEQFF.

CDR3 coding DNA: TGTGCCAGCAGCTTCGGGGATCAGCCCCAGCATTTT. This translates into CASSFGDQPQHF. The chain couples TRBV7-9 to TRBJ1-5; D remains unclear. This CDR3 contains 12 residues. In germline, CDR1 is SEHNR, CDR2 FQNEAQ (reference sequence). With 3 bases removed from V and 5 bases from J, the gap between germline ends came to 5 bases.

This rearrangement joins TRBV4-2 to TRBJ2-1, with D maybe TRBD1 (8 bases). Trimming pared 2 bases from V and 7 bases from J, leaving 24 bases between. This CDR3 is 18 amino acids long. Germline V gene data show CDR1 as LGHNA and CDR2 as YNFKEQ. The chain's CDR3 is CASSQRGLDTGGANEQFF. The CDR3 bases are TGTGCCAGCAGCCAAAGGGGTTTGGACACAGGGGGGGCGAATGAGCAGTTCTTC.